Shown below are 10 T cell receptor beta chains from a single sample sequenced in a study of CD8 T cells in ankylosing spondylitis. MiXCR, run by TCRdb on the 5' RACE reads, gives a single entry per CDR3 protein. The sample holds about 69,000 distinct CDR3 sequences, over 4% seen once. Sequenced input: blood, either unsorted or a sorted T cell fraction (not recorded which). Every receptor here comes from a male donor with ankylosing spondylitis or in good health (not recorded which).

This clonotype was found many times. V usage is TRBV12-3 or TRBV12-4 and J usage is TRBJ1-1; D remains unclear. The CDR3 is 15 residues long. Trimming left V 4 bases short and J 0 bases short, with 12 bases between. CDR3 in amino acids: CASSSGIPMNTEAFF. The CDR3 DNA sequence: TGTGCCAGCAGTTCCGGGATACCTATGAACACTGAAGCTTTCTTT.

The sample holds many counts of this clonotype. The chain employs TRBV28 and TRBJ2-1; TRBD1 might be the D (5 bases). This CDR3 is built from 16 residues. V lost 8 bases and J 1 base, leaving 18 bases between the germline ends. Germline assignment: CDR1 MDHEN and CDR2 SYDVKM. CDR3 sequence: CASLARALPSYNEQFF. CDR3 sequence (DNA): TGTGCCAGCTTGGCCAGGGCCCTACCTTCCTACAATGAGCAGTTCTTC.

This clonotype was recorded many times. The chain couples TRBV28 to TRBJ2-1; D is perhaps TRBD1 (5 bases). The CDR3 consists of 17 residues. Germline assignment: CDR1 MDHEN and CDR2 SYDVKM. V dropped 7 bases and J dropped 8 bases, with 27 bases sitting between them. The CDR3 is CASINPSRVKGGDEQFF. The CDR3 DNA sequence: TGTGCCAGCATTAACCCGAGCAGGGTTAAGGGTGGAGATGAGCAGTTCTTC. The variable domain in full, with the rest retrieved from reference TRBV28 and TRBJ2-1, is DVKVTQSSRYLVKRTGEKVFLECVQDMDHENMFWYRQDPGLGLRLIYFSYDVKMKEKGDIPEGYSVSREKKERFSLILESASTNQTSMYLCASINPSRVKGGDEQFFGPGTRLTVL.

This clonotype showed up many times. The chain links TRBV5-1 to TRBJ1-1, with D perhaps TRBD1 (5 bases). The germline V and J ends were trimmed by 4 bases and 4 bases, with 11 bases remaining between them. Germline V gene lookup returns CDR1 SGHRS and CDR2 YFSETQ. The CDR3 runs to 13 residues. The CDR3, as DNA: TGCGCCAGCAGCCCCCGTGGGGGCACTGAAGCTTTCTTT. Protein sequence: CASSPRGGTEAFF.

Only a few counts were recorded for this clonotype. This clone may be a read error of a much larger clone one base away. This sequence joins TRBV20-1 and TRBJ2-2, with 15 bases that match TRBD2. There are 17 residues in the CDR3. Germline CDR1 and CDR2: DFQATT and SNEGSKA (reference sequence). The V and J ends lost 8 bases and 4 bases, in that order; junction bases with no gene match: 11. Here the CDR3 DNA reads TGCAGTTTTTTGGGACTAGCGGGGGGCCCGGGCACCGGGGAGCTGTTTTTT. Protein product: CSFLGLAGGPGTGELFF.

This clonotype was picked up many times. The V and J genes are TRBV20-1 and TRBJ2-1, with a possible D match to TRBD1 (7 bases). The CDR3 contains 14 residues. Germline loops: CDR1 DFQATT, CDR2 SNEGSKA (reference sequence). Trimming removed 5 bases from V and 6 bases from J, with 17 bases in between. The DNA of the CDR3 is TGCAGTGCTGTTAAGACAGGGACTCTCAATGAGCAGTTCTTC. It codes for CSAVKTGTLNEQFF.

This clonotype was detected many times. The chain links TRBV5-1 to TRBJ1-1, with 7 bases aligning to TRBD1. The J segment lost 8 bases and the V segment lost 1 base, leaving 5 bases of the junction unmatched. Per the germline V gene, CDR1 is SGHRS and CDR2 is YFSETQ. The CDR3 sequence is 13 residues long. CDR3 nucleotide sequence: TGCGCCAGCAGCTTGAGCGTGGGACAGGAAGCTTTCTTT. Translated, it gives CASSLSVGQEAFF.

This clonotype was counted at least ten times. The chain joins TRBV2 to TRBJ2-1, with 8 bases matching TRBD2. With 7 bases clipped from V and 8 bases from J, the junction kept 4 bases outside the gene matches. This CDR3 is 12 amino acids long. CDR1 and CDR2 (germline): SNHLY, FYNNEI. This CDR3 is CASTGGIYEQFF. Written as DNA, the CDR3 is TGTGCCAGCACGGGGGGGATCTATGAGCAGTTCTTC.

This clonotype was seen repeatedly, ten times or more. The chain combines TRBV14 with TRBJ2-1; maybe TRBD2 (6 bases). Trimming removed 0 bases from V and 9 bases from J, with 21 bases in between. The CDR3 has 17 amino acids. Per the germline V gene, CDR1 is SGHDN and CDR2 is FVKESK. CDR3 coding DNA: TGTGCCAGCAGCCAAGATATCGTCAGGGAGGTTACGGGTGAGCAGTTCTTC. This encodes CASSQDIVREVTGEQFF.

This clonotype was observed at least ten times. This chain uses TRBV12-3 or TRBV12-4 with TRBJ2-5, with a tentative D call TRBD1 (5 bases). V lost 3 bases, J lost 5 bases, and 22 bases lay in between. This CDR3 region has 17 residues. CDR3 sequence: CASSLGRGGAPRETQYF. The CDR3 DNA sequence: TGTGCCAGCAGTTTGGGTAGGGGTGGGGCCCCACGGGAGACCCAGTACTTC.